This TCR beta chain was documented in a study of molecular identifiers for immune sequencing clone quantification listed by TCRdb under 2018. Regarding the complete study: For a replicate experiment, RNA from 20,000 or 100,000 naive CD8 T cells was divided into five aliquots, and four of the five aliquots were sequenced. This methods study benchmarked molecular-identifier clustering-based TCR repertoire sequencing (MIDCIRS) and TCR RNA copy counting, using CD8 T cells to do so.

Libraries of naive CD8 T cells were built from anywhere between roughly 20,000 and 1,100,000 sorted cells, with 10%, 30% or 50% of the purified RNA used. Naive CD8 T cells were FACS-sorted as CD8+CD4-CCR7+CD45RA+ on a BD FACSAria II into RLT Plus buffer. Around 11 TCR copies' worth of Jurkat RNA were spiked into about 20,000-1,000,000 naive CD8 T cell samples to test detection sensitivity. Enrichment of CD8 T cells was performed with RosetteSep CD8+ T Cell Enrichment Cocktail and Ficoll-Paque, after which ACK red cell lysis was carried out. In the germline V gene, CDR1 corresponds to SQVTM and CDR2 to ANQGSEA. Trimming at the junction amounts to 4 bases on V and 2 bases on J, and the germline ends lie 12 bases apart. The cysteine opens and the phenylalanine closes a CDR3 of 14 amino acids. Only the CDR3 DNA stays, 42 bases, in frame from base 1. Library preparation used PCR. Reads for this sample came from a NextSeq 500. Bulk TCR libraries were generated as previously described, with the TCR primers listed in Table S5 used. Total RNA was purified with the Qiagen AllPrep DNA/RNA kit. Before analysis, reads from multiple sequencing runs of the same library were pooled. Per the authors' processing: Reads were retained only if the reads had an exact TCR constant sequence, and the retained reads were trimmed to 150 nt and grouped according to their 12-nt molecular barcodes. Within each barcode group, reads were sub-clustered at a 15% Levenshtein threshold, and quality-weighted consensus sequences were built per RNA molecule. Non-functional sequences were filtered out, along with any lower-count sequence sitting one edit away from another sequence. Based on a fit of two negative binomial distributions, barcode sub-clusters having less than 20% of the maximum read count were discarded. The raw public reads went through TCRdb reprocessing: fastp at Q25, MiXCR clone calling, in-frame beta chains kept. Rows merge per CDR3 protein into single entries with the most common DNA and genes. TCRdb's processing, not the authors' own work, is the source of the V and J calls. Within this sample are some 580,000 distinct CDR3 sequences, with about 25% of them counted one time only. The ten largest make up 0.7% to 0.95% of the sample.

General study outcomes and caveats: Spiked-in Jurkat TCR RNA equivalent to a single cell was reported to be detectable even among 850,000 to 1,000,000 naive CD8 T cells. Clones above 20 RNA copies held over 97% of molecules in CMV-specific effector cells but under 1% in naive cells. Identical TCR molecules sharing a barcode could cause highly expanded clone sizes to be underestimated. Modeling gave approximately 3 recovered TCR RNA copies per cell versus 9.5 to 10 by digital PCR, implying around 31% capture efficiency. When barcode sub-clustering was omitted, TCR diversity was inflated by chimeric consensus sequences, with chimeras reaching as high as 47%. Naive libraries contained spiked-in Jurkat TCR RNA (approximately nine copies' worth), which is not part of the donor repertoire.

For this clonotype: Its antigen is currently not known. No base-level quality is on record; no much larger clone is a single base apart.

Sequenced material: naive CD8+ T cells from blood, with Jurkat cell RNA spiked in. The cell subset or site label corresponds to: FACS-sorted CD8+CD4-CCR7+CD45RA+ naive T cells. This sequence uses TRBV29-1 and TRBJ2-1; the best D guess is TRBD2, with 5 bases matching. The TCR sequence derives from a human donor in good health. Some libraries in this study had Jurkat cell RNA spiked in. The DNA reads TGCAGCGTTGTACCAGCGGCCCCCTACAATGAGCAGTTCTTC. Its protein reads: CSVVPAAPYNEQFF.